This record covers a single TCR beta chain. The source of the sample is a study of T cell changes during pregnancy in multiple sclerosis. Measured with immunoSEQ multiplex PCR; TCRdb has only the in-frame clones, and not every one. The table lists some 48,000 clones, over 75% of them singletons. The clonotype comes from a female donor with multiple sclerosis, enrolled in a pregnancy study. The sample was CD8+ T cells from peripheral blood mononuclear cells, taken in the second trimester of pregnancy.

The CDR3, as DNA: TGTGCCAGCTGCCGGACAGGGGGGATCTACGAGCAGTACTTC. Residues: CASCRTGGIYEQYF. The chain combines TRBV27 with TRBJ2-7; the match to TRBD1 covers 10 bases. Germline trimming cut 8 bases from V and 3 bases from J; bases unmatched to any gene: 7. The CDR3 spans 14 residues. CDR1 MNHEY and CDR2 SMNVEV come from the germline V gene (reference sequence).